This T cell receptor (beta chain) was recovered during a study of cytomegalovirus exposure and HLA in healthy donors. Overall study results and limits: According to a subsequent analysis, TCR clusters identified in the first cohort showed a tendency to co-occur across the approximately 130 validation repertoires. Among TCR beta chains, those listed as cytomegalovirus-associated numbered about 150.

A word on this clone: Its antigen is as yet unknown.

Assay used: immunoSEQ multiplex PCR; TCRdb lists only in-frame clones, some missing. The profile shows tens of thousands of clones, roughly nine tenths of them singletons. From germline, CDR1 is SGDLS and CDR2 YYNGEE. The J segment lost 5 bases and the V segment lost 3 bases, leaving 6 bases of the junction unmatched. CDR3 length: 14 residues. The sample was PBMCs. This receptor was identified in a young woman in good health and CMV-seronegative. The V call is TRBV9, the J call TRBJ2-5; 8 nucleotides agree with TRBD2. The DNA of the CDR3 is TGTGCCAGCAGCGCTGGGACTAGTTGGGAGACCCAGTACTTC. It codes for CASSAGTSWETQYF. The full variable domain, in which reference TRBV9 and TRBJ2-5 provide the parts outside the CDR3, is DSGVTQTPKHLITATGQRVTLRCSPRSGDLSVYWYQQSLDQGLQFLIQYYNGEERAKGNILERFSAQQFPDLHSELNLSSLELGDSALYFCASSAGTSWETQYFGPGTRLLVL.